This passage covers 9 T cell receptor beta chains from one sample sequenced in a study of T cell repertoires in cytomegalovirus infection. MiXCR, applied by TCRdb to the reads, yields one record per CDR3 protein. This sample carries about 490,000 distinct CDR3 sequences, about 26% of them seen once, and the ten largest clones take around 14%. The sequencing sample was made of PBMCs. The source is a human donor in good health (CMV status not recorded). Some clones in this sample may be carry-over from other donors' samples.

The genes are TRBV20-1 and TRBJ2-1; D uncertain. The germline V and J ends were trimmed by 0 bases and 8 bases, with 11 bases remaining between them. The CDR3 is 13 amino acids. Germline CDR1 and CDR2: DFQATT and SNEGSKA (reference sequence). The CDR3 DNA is TGCAGTGCTAGAGATGCGCCTGCGGATGAGCAGTTCTTC. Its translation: CSARDAPADEQFF.

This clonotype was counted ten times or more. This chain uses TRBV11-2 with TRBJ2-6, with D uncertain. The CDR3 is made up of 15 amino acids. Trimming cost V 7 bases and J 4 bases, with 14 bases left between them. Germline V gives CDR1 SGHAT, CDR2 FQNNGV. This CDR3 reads CASTLNPSGANVLTF. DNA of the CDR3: TGTGCCAGCACCCTGAACCCTTCGGGGGCCAACGTCCTGACTTTC.

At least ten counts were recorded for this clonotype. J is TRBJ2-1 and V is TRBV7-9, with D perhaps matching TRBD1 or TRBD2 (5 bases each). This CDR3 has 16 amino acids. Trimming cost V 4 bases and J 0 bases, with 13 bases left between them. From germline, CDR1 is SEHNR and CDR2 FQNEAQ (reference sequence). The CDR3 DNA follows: TGTGCCAGCAGCTCGGGACGCGGAATCTCCTACAATGAGCAGTTCTTC. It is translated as CASSSGRGISYNEQFF.

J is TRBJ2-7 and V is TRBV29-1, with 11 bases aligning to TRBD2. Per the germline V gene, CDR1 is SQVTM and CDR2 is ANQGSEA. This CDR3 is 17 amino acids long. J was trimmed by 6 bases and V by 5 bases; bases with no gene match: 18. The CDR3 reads CSVTGTSGTSGHSEQYF. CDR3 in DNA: TGCAGCGTTACCGGGACTAGCGGAACCTCGGGGCACTCCGAGCAGTACTTC.

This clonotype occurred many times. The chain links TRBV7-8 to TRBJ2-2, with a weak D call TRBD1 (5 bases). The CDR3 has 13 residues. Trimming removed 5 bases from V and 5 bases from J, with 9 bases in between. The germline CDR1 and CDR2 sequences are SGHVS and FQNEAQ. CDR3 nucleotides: TGTGCCAGCAGCGCCAGGGTTACCGGGGAGCTGTTTTTT. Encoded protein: CASSARVTGELFF.

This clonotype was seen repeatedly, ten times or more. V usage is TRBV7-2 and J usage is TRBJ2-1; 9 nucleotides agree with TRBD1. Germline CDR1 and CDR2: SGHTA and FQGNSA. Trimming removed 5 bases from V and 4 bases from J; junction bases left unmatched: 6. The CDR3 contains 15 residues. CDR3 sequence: CASSPVGTGYNEQFF. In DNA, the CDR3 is TGTGCCAGCAGCCCGGTGGGGACAGGGTACAATGAGCAGTTCTTC.

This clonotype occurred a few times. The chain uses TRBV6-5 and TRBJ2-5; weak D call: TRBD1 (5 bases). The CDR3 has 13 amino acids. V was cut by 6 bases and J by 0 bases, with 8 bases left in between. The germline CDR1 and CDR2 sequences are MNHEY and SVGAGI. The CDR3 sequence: CASRGAYQETQYF. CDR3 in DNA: TGTGCCAGCAGAGGGGCGTACCAAGAGACCCAGTACTTC.

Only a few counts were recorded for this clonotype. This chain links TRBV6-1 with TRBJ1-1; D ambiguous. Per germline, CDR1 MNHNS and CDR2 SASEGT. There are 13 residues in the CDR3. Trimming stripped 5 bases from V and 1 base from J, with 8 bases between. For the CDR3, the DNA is TGTGCCAGCAGTTTCATGAGGAACACTGAAGCTTTCTTT. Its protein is CASSFMRNTEAFF.

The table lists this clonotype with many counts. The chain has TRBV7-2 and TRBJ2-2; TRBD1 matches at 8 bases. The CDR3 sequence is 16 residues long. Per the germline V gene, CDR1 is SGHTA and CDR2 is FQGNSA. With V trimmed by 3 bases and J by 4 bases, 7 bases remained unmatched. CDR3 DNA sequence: TGTGCCAGCAGCTTTTCAGGACAGGGATCCACCGGGGAGCTGTTTTTT. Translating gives CASSFSGQGSTGELFF.